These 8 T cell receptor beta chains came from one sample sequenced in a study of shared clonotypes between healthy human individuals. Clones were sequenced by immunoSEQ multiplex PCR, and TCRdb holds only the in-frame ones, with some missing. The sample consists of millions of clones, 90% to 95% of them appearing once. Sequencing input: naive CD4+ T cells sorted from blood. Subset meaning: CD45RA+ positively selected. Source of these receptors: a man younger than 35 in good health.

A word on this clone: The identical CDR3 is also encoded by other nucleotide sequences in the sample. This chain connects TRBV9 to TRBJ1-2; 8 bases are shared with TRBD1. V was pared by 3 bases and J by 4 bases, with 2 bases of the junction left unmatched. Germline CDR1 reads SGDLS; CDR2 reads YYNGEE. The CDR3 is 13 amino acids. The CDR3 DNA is TGTGCCAGCAGCGCTGGGACAGGCTATGGCTACACCTTC. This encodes CASSAGTGYGYTF.

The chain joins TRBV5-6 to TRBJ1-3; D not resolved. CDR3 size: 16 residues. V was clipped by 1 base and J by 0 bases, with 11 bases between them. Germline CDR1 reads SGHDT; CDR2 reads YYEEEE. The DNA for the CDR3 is TGTGCCAGCAGCTTGAGGCAGGCGAACTCTGGAAACACCATATATTTT. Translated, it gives CASSLRQANSGNTIYF.

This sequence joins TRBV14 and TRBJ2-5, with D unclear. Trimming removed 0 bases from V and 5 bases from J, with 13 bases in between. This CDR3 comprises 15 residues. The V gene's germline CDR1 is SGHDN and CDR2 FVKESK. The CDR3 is CASSQDRGPGETQYF. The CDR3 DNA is TGTGCCAGCAGCCAAGACCGCGGCCCCGGGGAGACCCAGTACTTC.

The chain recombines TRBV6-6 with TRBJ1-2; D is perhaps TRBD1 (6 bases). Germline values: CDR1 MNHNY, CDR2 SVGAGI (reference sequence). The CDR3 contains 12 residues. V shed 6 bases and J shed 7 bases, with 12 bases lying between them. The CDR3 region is CASRGGGGGYTF. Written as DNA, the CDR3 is TGTGCCAGCAGGGGAGGGGGAGGTGGCTACACCTTC.

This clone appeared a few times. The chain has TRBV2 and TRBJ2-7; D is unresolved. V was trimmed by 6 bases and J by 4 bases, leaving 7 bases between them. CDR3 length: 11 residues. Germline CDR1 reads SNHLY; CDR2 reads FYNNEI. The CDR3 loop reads CASRGRYEQYF. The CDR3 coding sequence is TGTGCCAGCAGGGGCAGATACGAGCAGTACTTC.

CDR3 sequence reads: CASTNGGPGDEQYF. DNA for the CDR3: TGTGCCAGTACAAACGGGGGCCCGGGAGACGAGCAGTACTTC. V gene TRBV19 combines with J gene TRBJ2-7, with D perhaps given as TRBD1 or TRBD2 (6 bases each). V lost 7 bases, J lost 5 bases, and 18 bases lay in between. Germline assignment: CDR1 LNHDA and CDR2 SQIVND (reference sequence). The CDR3 is made up of 14 amino acids.

The CDR3 region is CASTRRDSEQFF. The CDR3 DNA reads TGTGCCAGCACCCGCCGGGACTCTGAGCAGTTCTTC. This chain connects TRBV13 to TRBJ2-1; D may be TRBD2 (6 bases). V lost 7 bases, J lost 9 bases, and 13 bases lay in between. From germline, CDR1 is PRHDT and CDR2 FYEKMQ (reference sequence). The CDR3 loop spans 12 amino acids.

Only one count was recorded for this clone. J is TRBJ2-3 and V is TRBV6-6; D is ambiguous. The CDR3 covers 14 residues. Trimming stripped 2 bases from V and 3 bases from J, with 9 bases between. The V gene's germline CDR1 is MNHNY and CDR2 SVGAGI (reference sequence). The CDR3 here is CASSYDWRTDTQYF. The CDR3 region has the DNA TGTGCCAGCAGTTACGACTGGAGAACAGATACGCAGTATTTT.